This T cell receptor (beta chain) was captured by sequencing in a study of cytomegalovirus exposure and HLA in healthy donors. Broader study findings: Three chains linked to CMV were shown in vitro to be specific for CMV antigens. In a later analysis, common viral pathogens appeared linked to several of the most significant clusters.

Details on this clone: Its antigen is undetermined. At the DNA level, this CDR3 is encoded by other sequences in the same sample as well.

PCR amplification relied on 60 Vbeta primers (plus 13 Jbeta primers). Clones were sequenced by immunoSEQ multiplex PCR, and TCRdb holds only the in-frame ones, with some missing. Of roughly 110,000 clones in the sample, 76% were seen once. V was pared by 11 bases and J by 0 bases, with 13 bases of the junction left unmatched. CDR1 is MNHNY, CDR2 SVGAGI, per germline (reference sequence). The CDR3 loop spans 16 amino acids. The V gene is TRBV6-6, the J gene TRBJ2-7; the match to TRBD1 covers 10 bases. The clonotype was recovered from a woman aged 40 to 50 in good health and CMV-seropositive. What was sequenced was PBMCs. The CDR3 bases are TGTGCCTGCCGGGACAGGGGCCTTTCTAGCTCCTACGAGCAGTACTTC. It codes for CACRDRGLSSSYEQYF.